The 9 T cell receptor beta chains given below trace back to one sample, sequenced in a study of T cell repertoires in cytomegalovirus infection. These receptors are not linked to any known antigen. MiXCR, applied by TCRdb to the reads, yields one record per CDR3 protein. The sample lists 900,000 to 950,000 distinct CDR3 sequences, 31% occurring once. Sequences were derived from cultured CD8+ T cells from PBMCs, sampled from culture after CMV antigen stimulation. The source is a human donor in good health (CMV status not recorded). Some clones in this sample may be carry-over from other donors' samples.

With regard to this clonotype: Mismatch with germline at one junction end may stem from a read error. The chain employs TRBV19 and TRBJ2-3; TRBD2 matches at 7 bases. CDR1 is LNHDA and CDR2 is SQIVND in the germline V gene (reference sequence). CDR3 length: 14 residues. CDR3 protein: CARSGGSGCEASNF. The CDR3 DNA is TGTGCCAGGTCCGGAGGTAGCGGGTGCGAAGCGTCGAATTTT. Combining the CDR3 with reference TRBV19 and TRBJ2-3 gives the whole variable domain DGGITQSPKYLFRKEGQNVTLSCEQNLNHDAMYWYRQDPGQGLRLIYYSQIVNDFQKGDIAEGYSVSREKKESFPLTVTSAQKNPTAFYLCARSGGSGCEASNFGPGTRLTVL.

V usage is TRBV20-1 and J usage is TRBJ1-5; D uncertain. This CDR3 region has 14 residues. Germline-derived CDR1 and CDR2 are DFQATT and SNEGSKA (reference sequence). The V end lost 2 bases, the J end lost 0 bases, and 8 bases lay between the germline ends. The CDR3, as DNA: TGCAGTGCTAGACGGGGAAATAGCAATCAGCCCCAGCATTTT. As protein: CSARRGNSNQPQHF.

This clonotype was recorded only once. The genes are TRBV9 and TRBJ2-2; maybe TRBD1 (6 bases). From germline, CDR1 is SGDLS and CDR2 YYNGEE. The CDR3 covers 17 residues. The V end was cut by 2 bases, the J end by 4 bases, with 18 bases between. The CDR3 coding sequence is TGTGCCAGCAGCGTTCCTATTACCGGGACACTCACCGGGGAGCTGTTTTTT. It specifies CASSVPITGTLTGELFF.

The rearrangement links TRBV28 to TRBJ1-1, with no clear D. CDR1 is MDHEN, CDR2 SYDVKM, per germline. Trimming took off 8 bases at V and 3 bases at J, with 16 bases between the two ends. There are 14 residues in the CDR3. Here the CDR3 reads CASEGRERDTEAFF. DNA for the CDR3: TGTGCCAGCGAGGGAAGGGAGAGGGACACTGAAGCTTTCTTT.

The sample holds a few counts of this clonotype. CDR3 amino acids: CASSLEASGQPQHF. The CDR3 coding sequence is TGCGCCAGCAGCTTGGAGGCTTCTGGGCAGCCCCAGCATTTT. This chain joins TRBV5-1 and TRBJ1-5; D call uncertain. Looked up from germline, CDR1 is SGHRS and CDR2 is YFSETQ. The length of the CDR3 is 14 residues. Trimming pared 0 bases from V and 7 bases from J, leaving 11 bases between.

The chain has TRBV5-8 and TRBJ1-2, with unresolved D. V was clipped by 6 bases and J by 0 bases, with 15 bases between them. CDR3 length equals 15 residues. The germline V gene encodes CDR1 SGHTS and CDR2 YDEGEE. The CDR3 sequence: CASIRGQITNYGYTF. As DNA, the CDR3 is TGTGCCAGCATCAGAGGTCAGATAACTAACTATGGCTACACCTTC. Full variable domain (remainder filled in from reference TRBV5-8 and TRBJ1-2): EAGVTQSPTHLIKTRGQQATLRCSPISGHTSVYWYQQALGLGLQFLLWYDEGEERNRGNFPPRFSGRQFPNYSSELNVNALELEDSALYLCASIRGQITNYGYTFGSGTRLTVV.

This clonotype showed up just a few times. V and J are TRBV12-3 or TRBV12-4 and TRBJ2-5; tentative D call: TRBD1 (6 bases). This CDR3 comprises 12 residues. V was cut by 8 bases and J by 5 bases, with 12 bases left in between. The CDR3 nucleotides are TGTGCCAGCCCACAGGGAGAGGAGACCCAGTACTTC. It encodes CASPQGEETQYF.

This clonotype was picked up many times. V usage is TRBV7-9 and J usage is TRBJ2-3; 8 nucleotides align to TRBD1. After removal of 5 bases from V and 6 bases from J, the junction contained 10 bases not matched to a gene. CDR1 and CDR2 (germline): SEHNR, FQNEAQ (reference sequence). CDR3 length equals 15 residues. The chain's CDR3 is CASSRDRGNSDTQYF. For the CDR3, the DNA is TGTGCCAGCAGCCGCGACAGGGGAAACTCTGATACGCAGTATTTT.

This clonotype was counted a few times. The chain has TRBV7-9 and TRBJ1-2; perhaps TRBD1 as D (5 bases). Germline V gene lookup returns CDR1 SEHNR and CDR2 FQNEAQ (reference sequence). The CDR3 is 14 amino acids. The V end lost 1 base, the J end lost 5 bases, and 11 bases lay between the germline ends. CDR3 sequence: CASSLVGAVYGYTF. The CDR3, as DNA: TGTGCCAGCAGCTTAGTCGGGGCAGTTTATGGCTACACCTTC.